This T cell receptor (beta chain) was documented in a study of control samples from healthy donors and cancer patients. Clones were read by immunoSEQ multiplex PCR, and TCRdb kept only the in-frame ones, dropping some. The table includes about 60,000 clones, more than 95% detected once. Sequencing used blood. The clonotype originates from a woman younger than 30 in good health.

The CDR3 here is CASSPRNTNYGYTF. Written as DNA, the CDR3 is TGTGCCAGCAGCCCCCGTAATACCAACTATGGCTACACCTTC. The chain combines TRBV9 with TRBJ1-2; D not certain. The CDR3 contains 14 residues. Germline values: CDR1 SGDLS, CDR2 YYNGEE. The V end lost 4 bases, the J end lost 2 bases, and 12 bases lay between the germline ends.